This entry features one T cell receptor (beta chain) sequence. These data belong to a study of response to subunit inactivated influenza vaccine. Germline CDR1 LGHDT, CDR2 YNNKEL (reference sequence). The CDR3 totals 13 residues. With V trimmed by 4 bases and J by 6 bases, 6 bases remained unmatched. TCRdb used MiXCR to reprocess the RT-PCR reads, holding one entry per CDR3 protein. The sample yields 530,000 or so distinct CDR3 sequences, roughly 23% seen once. This specimen was CD4+ T cells sorted from PBMCs, taken about 5 days after vaccination. The sequence derives from a man aged 50-60 years who received an inactivated influenza vaccine. The chain links TRBV3-1 to TRBJ2-7, with TRBD1 identical over 7 bases. This CDR3 is CASSRDRVCEQYF. CDR3 nucleotide sequence: TGTGCCAGCAGCCGAGACAGGGTATGCGAGCAGTACTTC.